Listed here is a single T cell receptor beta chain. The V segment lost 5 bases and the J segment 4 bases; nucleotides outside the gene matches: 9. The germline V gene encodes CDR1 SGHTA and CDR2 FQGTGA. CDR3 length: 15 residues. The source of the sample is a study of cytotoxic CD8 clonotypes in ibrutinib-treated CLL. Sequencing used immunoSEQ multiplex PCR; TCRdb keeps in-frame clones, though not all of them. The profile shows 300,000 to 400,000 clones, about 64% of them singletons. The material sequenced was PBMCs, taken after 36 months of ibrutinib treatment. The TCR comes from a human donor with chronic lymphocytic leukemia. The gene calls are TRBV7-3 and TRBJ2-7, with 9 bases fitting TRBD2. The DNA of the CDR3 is TGTGCCAGCAGCCCTCTAGCGGGATCCTGGTACGAGCAGTACTTC. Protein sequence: CASSPLAGSWYEQYF. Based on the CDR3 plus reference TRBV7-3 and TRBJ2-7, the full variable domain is GAGVSQTPSNKVTEKGKYVELRCDPISGHTALYWYRQSLGQGPEFLIYFQGTGAADDSGLPNDRFFAVRPEGSVSTLKIQRTERGDSAVYLCASSPLAGSWYEQYFGPGTRLTVT.